This TCR beta chain was sequenced during a study of blood T cell repertoires in COVID-19. Method: immunoSEQ multiplex PCR; TCRdb's copy keeps in-frame clones and lacks some. The sample lists around 150,000 clones, around four fifths occurring once. CDR1 and CDR2 (germline): SGHRS, YFSETQ. The CDR3 length is 14 residues. The V and J ends lost 1 base and 7 bases respectively, with 15 bases between them. The sequence came from a man between 70 and 80 years old with acute or convalescent COVID-19. The sequencing input was peripheral blood. J is TRBJ2-7 and V is TRBV5-1, with D perhaps TRBD2 (6 bases). The CDR3: CASSLSTAGGEQYF. CDR3 nucleotides: TGCGCCAGCAGCTTGAGTACAGCTGGGGGGGAGCAGTACTTC.